The entry below gives a single TCR beta chain sequence along with its context. Its antigen is still unknown. No per-base quality is available; no much larger clone lies one base away. This sample is drawn from a study of cytomegalovirus exposure and HLA in healthy donors (dated by TCRdb to about 2017). At the level of the whole study: In an earlier analysis of about 560 of the donors, approximately 260 Gb of sequence data and about 110 million unique TCR beta sequences from about 179 million T cells were reported. Roughly 300 gigabases of sequencing data and around 88 million unique TCR sequences made up an early release that covered 500 to 700 HLA-typed donors. Of the roughly 400 genotyped donors, approximately 83% fell in the genetic ancestry cluster associated with self-reported Caucasian donors. The aim of the study was to test whether cataloging public T cell receptors could identify signatures of past pathogen exposure. The study profiled the T cell repertoires of some 610 subjects by immunosequencing and related them to cytomegalovirus serostatus. Along with the approximately 700-subject first cohort, a separate validation cohort of roughly 110 different subjects was used. To predict cytomegalovirus infection status, the study combined high-throughput TCR immunosequencing, statistical association of individual TCRs with disease status, and machine learning. A later analysis re-examined previously published TCR beta repertoires from over 500 donors and added high-resolution HLA genotyping to investigate patterns of TCR occurrence. Rather than using new phenotypic data, the later analysis identified candidate immune exposures from TCR beta sequences and from how often those sequences occurred across donors. An earlier analysis of 500 to 750 of the donors applied high-throughput TCR beta sequencing to assess whether each TCR beta V gene segment acted as functional or pseudogenic. Donor age, sex, ethnicity and CMV serostatus were compiled alongside the repertoire data. Genome-wide SNP genotypes for about 65% of the roughly 700 donors were used in a later genetic analysis, which treated that subset as a discovery cohort. All discovery cohort repertoires had been generated on a single sequencing platform. Both class I and class II loci were covered by HLA typing, at four-digit resolution. The number of typed donors differed by locus: roughly 620-630 for A, B, C, DRB1 and DQB1; approximately 530 for DQA1; 600 to 610 for DPA1; and about 450 for DPB1. Four to six DR-DQ haplotypes were handled as single units for association and clustering, since linkage in the cohort was strong. On average, 235,054 unique TCR beta nucleotide sequences were sequenced per donor among 398 genotyped donors of the cohort, with roughly 20% of those sequences being non-productive. The investigation overall reported the following: Compared with the roughly 700-donor mean, donors in an Asian-associated ancestry cluster had fewer N-insertions in productive TCRs, according to a later genetic analysis. The classifier was reported to diagnose cytomegalovirus status with high specificity and sensitivity in both the original and validation cohorts. Immune exposure information for the cohort was limited to CMV serostatus. An association between a missense DCLRE1C variant and V-gene and J-gene trimming of TCR beta chains was found in a later genetic analysis and replicated in an independent cohort. Approximately 16 rarely observed V segments, including chromosome 9 orphons, were excluded from the earlier analysis of approximately 600 of the donors because counts were too low. In vitro tests confirmed that a few of the cytomegalovirus-associated TCR beta chains recognize cytomegalovirus antigens. HLA typing was unavailable for some donors at each locus, so association tests used only the typed subset. A further reported finding was that TCR beta sequences accurately predicted the HLA-A and HLA-B alleles for most subjects in the first cohort. Most TCR sequences were seen in very few donors, while some public TCRs were found in many individuals. A cluster of highly shared sequence variants was judged likely to represent a technical artifact of the sequencing pipeline. In a later analysis, HLA-associated TCR beta chains showed more clonal expansion and lower generation probabilities than non-associated chains that were equally common. Several of the top co-occurrence clusters appeared to be linked to parvovirus B19, influenza, CMV and Epstein-Barr virus, according to a later analysis. Specific HLA alleles were associated with 15,000 to 20,000 TCR beta sequences at a false discovery rate of 0.05 in a later analysis. In a later analysis, most CMV-associated TCR beta chains were found to appear HLA-restricted, with HLA associations seemingly driven largely by CMV exposure. It was suggested by the authors that the approach could potentially be generalized to other disease states and immunological phenotypes. Some IMGT-functional V segments, including TRBV6-2 and TRBV6-3, could not be distinguished by the 87-base-pair reads and were therefore excluded. A total of 150 to 200 TCR beta chains were listed by the study as associated with cytomegalovirus. Broadly in line with IMGT annotations, most TCR beta V segments showed up in productive rearrangements about 87% or about 30% of the time in an earlier analysis of 587 of the donors. Correlated functional status among segregating V segments might be attributable to linkage disequilibrium, but an unknown experimental factor could not be ruled out. According to a later analysis, TCR association rates differed among HLA loci, with DRB1 alleles showing the most associated TCRs and HLA-C alleles showing the fewest. The cohort was sequenced for TCR beta chains only, and without alpha or paired-chain data the features that could be detected were limited. Presence/absence analyses assumed roughly uniform sequencing depth across donors, an assumption that may not hold. Strong co-occurrence of HLA alleles, especially DR and DQ, made assigning TCR associations to individual alleles difficult.

In total, 500 to 700 healthy bone marrow donors made up the cohort. At the time of sampling, every cohort member was nominally healthy, though immune exposures that went unrecorded were likely present. The donor was CMV seronegative and belonged to the group of 350 or so seronegative cohort members. A peripheral blood sample was provided by each donor, and peripheral blood mononuclear cells were used for TCR beta sequencing. The Qiagen DNeasy Blood Extraction Kit was used to extract genomic DNA from the blood cell samples. The library was made by the immunoSEQ multiplex PCR assay. For the multiplex PCR, a mixture combining 60 forward primers for TCR Vbeta segments and 13 reverse primers for TCR Jbeta segments was used. The CDR3 region of rearranged TCR beta genes was amplified from genomic DNA with a multiplex PCR assay. The Illumina HiSeq System was used to sequence the amplified TCR beta libraries as 87-base-pair reads. Turning to the authors' computational methods: A later analysis counted approximately 84 million unique TCR beta chains across the 500 to 850 repertoires, and around 9.9 million of these chains were shared by at least two donors. Raw reads were error-corrected and collapsed into unique sequences by a nearest-neighbor algorithm in which closely related sequences were merged to remove PCR and sequencing errors. CDR3 sequences were aligned to IMGT reference sequences to assign V, D and J gene segments. For a sequence to be retained, a match of at least six nucleotides to both a V gene segment and a J gene segment was required. A rearrangement was called productive if the CDR3 had no stop codons and remained in frame with V and J, and every other rearrangement was called non-productive. Following IMGT convention, CDR3 was defined as the stretch from the second conserved V-encoded cysteine up to the conserved J-encoded phenylalanine. Sequences without an unambiguous match to a single V gene segment were excluded from the earlier analysis of a few hundred of the donors. In an earlier analysis of 587 of the donors, a V segment was called functional when productive rearrangements were above 56.7%, and segregating when the standard deviation between donors exceeded 5%. A statistical classification framework was developed to diagnose cytomegalovirus status using the catalog of TCR beta chain sequences. In a later analysis, V and J genes were assigned by comparing TCR nucleotide sequences against IMGT/GENE-DB human TR gene sequences. The TCRdist pipeline was used in a later analysis to assign CDR3 sequences and most-parsimonious VDJ recombination scenarios. In a later analysis, each TCR beta chain was defined by its CDR3 amino acid sequence together with its V-gene family, and reads lacking a unique V-gene family were excluded. A later analysis removed several hundred highly shared, low-generation-probability nucleotide sequences to deal with suspected cross-contamination and a sequencing artifact. For each public chain, a later analysis derived a clonal expansion index from normalized ranks of inferred template counts within each repertoire. A later analysis computed generation probabilities with a VDJ recombination model fitted to out-of-frame rearrangements, and checked the results against IGoR. In a later analysis, hypergeometric tests were used to score TCR-TCR, TCR-HLA and TCR-CMV co-occurrence, with a repertoire-size bias correction applied to TCR pairs. To estimate false discovery rates, a later analysis permuted the HLA or CMV assignments 20 times. In a later analysis, co-occurring TCRs were grouped using DBSCAN, and TCRdist sequence similarity was added for clustering within HLA-allele-positive subsets. Repertoires with fewer than 30,000 or more than 120,000 public chains were left out of co-occurrence clustering, as were five repertoires with anomalous nucleotide sharing. TCRdb carries this immuneACCESS record with in-frame sequences only. Its versions omit some clonotypes, under half of them owing to an unresolved V gene in the studies checked, with the rest unexplained. V and J calls and clone size come straight from that table; D and trimming were deduced from the DNA. Here the sample has about 130,000 clones; approximately 80% occur a single time. The top ten constitute about 0.7% of the sample.

The V end loses 4 bases and the J end loses 7 bases, and a stretch of 22 bases separates them. Via the germline V gene (reference sequence), CDR1 is LNHNV and CDR2 YYDKDF. The CDR3 spans 16 residues, from the cysteine through the phenylalanine. Only CDR3 DNA is held: 48 bases, read in frame from base 1. The rearrangement joined TRBV15 to TRBJ1-2; D gene: possibly TRBD1, on 5 matching bases. This TCR was recovered from a man between 18 and 35 years old in good health and CMV-seronegative. The sample consisted of PBMCs. The CDR3 sequence is CATSTSRARVTFGYTF. The sequenced DNA is TGTGCCACCAGCACATCAAGAGCCAGGGTAACGTTTGGCTACACCTTC.